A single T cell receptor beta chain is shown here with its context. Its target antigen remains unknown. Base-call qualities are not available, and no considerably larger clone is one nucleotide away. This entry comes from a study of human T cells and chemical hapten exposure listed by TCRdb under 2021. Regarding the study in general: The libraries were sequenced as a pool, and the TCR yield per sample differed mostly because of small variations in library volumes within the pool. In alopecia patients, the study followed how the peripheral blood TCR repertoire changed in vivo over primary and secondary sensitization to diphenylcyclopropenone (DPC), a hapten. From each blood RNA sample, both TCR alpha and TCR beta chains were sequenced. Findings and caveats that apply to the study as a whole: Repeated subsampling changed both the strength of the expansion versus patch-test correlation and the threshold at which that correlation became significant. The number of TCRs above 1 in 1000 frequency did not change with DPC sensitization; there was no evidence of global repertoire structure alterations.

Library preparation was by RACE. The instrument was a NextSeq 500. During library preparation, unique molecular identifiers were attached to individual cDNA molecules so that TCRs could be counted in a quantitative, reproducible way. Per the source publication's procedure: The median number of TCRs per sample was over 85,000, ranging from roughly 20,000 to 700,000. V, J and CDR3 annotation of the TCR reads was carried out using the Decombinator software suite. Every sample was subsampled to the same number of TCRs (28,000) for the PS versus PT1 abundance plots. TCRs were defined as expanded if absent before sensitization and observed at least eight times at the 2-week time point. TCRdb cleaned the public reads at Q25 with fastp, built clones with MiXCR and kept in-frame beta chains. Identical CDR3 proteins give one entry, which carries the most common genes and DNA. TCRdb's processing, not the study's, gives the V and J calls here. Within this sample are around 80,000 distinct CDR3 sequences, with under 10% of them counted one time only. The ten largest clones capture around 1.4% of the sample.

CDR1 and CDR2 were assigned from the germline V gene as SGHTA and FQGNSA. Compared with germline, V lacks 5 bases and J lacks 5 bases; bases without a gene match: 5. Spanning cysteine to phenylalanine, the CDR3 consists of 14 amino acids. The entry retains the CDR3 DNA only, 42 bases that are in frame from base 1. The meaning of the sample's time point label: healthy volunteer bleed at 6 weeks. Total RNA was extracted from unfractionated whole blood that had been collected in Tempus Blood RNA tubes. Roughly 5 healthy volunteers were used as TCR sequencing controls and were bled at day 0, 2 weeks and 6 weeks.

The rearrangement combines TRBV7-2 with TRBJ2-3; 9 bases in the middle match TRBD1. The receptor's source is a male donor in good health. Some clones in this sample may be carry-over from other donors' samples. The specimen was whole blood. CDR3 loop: CASSMTGGGDTQYF. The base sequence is TGTGCCAGCAGCATGACAGGGGGTGGAGATACGCAGTATTTT.